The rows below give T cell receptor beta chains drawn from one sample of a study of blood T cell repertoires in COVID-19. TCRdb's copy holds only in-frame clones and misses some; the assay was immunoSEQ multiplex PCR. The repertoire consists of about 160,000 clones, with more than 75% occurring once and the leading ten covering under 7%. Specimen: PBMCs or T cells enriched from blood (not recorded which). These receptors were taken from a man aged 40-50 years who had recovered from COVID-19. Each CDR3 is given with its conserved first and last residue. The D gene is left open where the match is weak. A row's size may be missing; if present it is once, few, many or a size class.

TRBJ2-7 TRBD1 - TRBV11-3 CASSSQQGAREQYF TGTGCCAGCAGCTCGCAACAGGGGGCGCGGGAGCAGTACTTC
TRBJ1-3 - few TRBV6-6 CASSYLDSVKNTIYF TGTGCCAGCAGTTACCTGGACAGCGTAAAAAACACCATATATTTT
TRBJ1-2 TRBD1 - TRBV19 CASIGNRGSNYGYTF TGTGCCAGTATCGGAAACAGGGGCTCGAACTATGGCTACACCTTC
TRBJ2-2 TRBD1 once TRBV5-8 CASRKSPDRATGELFF TGTGCCAGCAGGAAAAGTCCGGACAGGGCGACCGGGGAGCTGTTTTTT
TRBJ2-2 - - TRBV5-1 CASSPMTRNTGELFF TGCGCCAGCAGCCCAATGACTAGGAACACCGGGGAGCTGTTTTTT
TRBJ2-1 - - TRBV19 CASSIRGTVSSNEQFF TGTGCCAGTAGTATTCGCGGGACCGTTTCCTCCAATGAGCAGTTCTTC
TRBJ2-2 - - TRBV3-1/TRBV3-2 CASSPRGVGSGGELFF TGTGCCAGCAGCCCCCGAGGTGTAGGATCGGGCGGGGAGCTGTTTTTT
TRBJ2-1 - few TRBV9 CASSAPPPPDEQFF TGTGCCAGCAGCGCCCCCCCTCCGCCGGATGAGCAGTTCTTC
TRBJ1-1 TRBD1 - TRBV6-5 CASSYRGLTEAFF TGTGCCAGCAGTTACAGGGGGCTCACTGAAGCTTTCTTT
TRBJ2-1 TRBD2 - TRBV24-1 CATSDGSGLAGGTHYNEQFF TGTGCCACCAGTGACGGATCTGGACTAGCGGGGGGGACCCACTACAATGAGCAGTTCTTC
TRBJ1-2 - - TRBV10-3 CAISESDDSHRGYTF TGTGCCATCAGTGAGTCAGATGATTCCCATAGAGGCTACACCTTC
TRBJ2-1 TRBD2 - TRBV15 CATSSERGAYNEQFF TGTGCCACCAGCAGTGAGCGGGGGGCCTACAATGAGCAGTTCTTC
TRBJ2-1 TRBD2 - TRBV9 CASSDDGGKQFF TGTGCCAGCAGCGACGACGGGGGGAAGCAGTTCTTC
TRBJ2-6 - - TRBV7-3 CASSLTAGSGANVLTF TGTGCCAGCAGCTTAACGGCGGGCTCTGGGGCCAACGTCCTGACTTTC
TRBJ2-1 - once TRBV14 CASSHTLARGGWDNEQFF TGTGCCAGCAGCCATACCCTGGCCCGTGGGGGCTGGGACAATGAGCAGTTCTTC
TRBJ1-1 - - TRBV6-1 CASSEAGTRNTEAFF TGTGCCAGCAGTGAAGCGGGGACTAGGAACACTGAAGCTTTCTTT
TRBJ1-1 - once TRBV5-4 CASIDRNTEAFF TGTGCCAGCATCGACAGGAACACTGAAGCTTTCTTT
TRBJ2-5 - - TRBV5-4 CASSLSSGMETQYF TGTGCCAGCAGCTTGTCTTCAGGGATGGAGACCCAGTACTTC
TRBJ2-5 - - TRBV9 CASSRDLKETQYF TGTGCCAGCAGCCGAGACTTGAAAGAGACCCAGTACTTC
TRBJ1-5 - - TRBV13 CASTLQGSNQPQHF TGTGCCAGCACCTTACAGGGTAGCAATCAGCCCCAGCATTTT
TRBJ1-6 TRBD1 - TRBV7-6 CASSLVEGANSPLHF TGTGCCAGCAGCTTAGTAGAGGGGGCGAATTCACCCCTCCACTTT
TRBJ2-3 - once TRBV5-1 CASTGAGQSTDTQYF TGCGCCAGCACCGGGGCGGGACAGAGCACAGATACGCAGTATTTT
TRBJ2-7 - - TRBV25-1 CASSPRRKDKTSYEQYF TGTGCCAGCAGCCCTAGAAGGAAGGACAAAACGTCGTACGAGCAGTACTTC
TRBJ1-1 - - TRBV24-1 CATSNKEVNTEAFF TGTGCCACCAGTAACAAGGAGGTGAACACTGAAGCTTTCTTT
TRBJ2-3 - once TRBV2 CASSDKGADTQYF TGTGCCAGCAGTGACAAAGGGGCAGATACGCAGTATTTT
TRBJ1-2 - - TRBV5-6 CASSFGTGPYGYTF TGTGCCAGCAGCTTTGGGACTGGACCGTATGGCTACACCTTC
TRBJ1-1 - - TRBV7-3 CASSLKVGGTEAFF TGTGCCAGCAGCTTAAAAGTGGGGGGGACTGAAGCTTTCTTT
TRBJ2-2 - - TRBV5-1 CASSLRFPGDTGELFF TGCGCCAGCAGCTTGCGTTTTCCGGGGGACACCGGGGAGCTGTTTTTT
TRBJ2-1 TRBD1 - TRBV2 CASRDGTGNLNEQFF TGTGCCAGCAGGGACGGGACAGGGAACCTCAATGAGCAGTTCTTC
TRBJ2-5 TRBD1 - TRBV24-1 CATSDMGQGAGETQYF TGTGCCACCAGTGATATGGGACAGGGGGCTGGGGAGACCCAGTACTTC
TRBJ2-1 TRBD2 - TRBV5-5 CASSSGGYNEQFF TGTGCCAGCAGCTCGGGGGGCTACAATGAGCAGTTCTTC
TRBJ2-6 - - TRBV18 CASSPGQGQTSGANVLTF TGTGCCAGCTCGCCCGGCCAGGGCCAGACCTCTGGGGCCAACGTCCTGACTTTC
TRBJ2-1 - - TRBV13 CASSPRGRGGPENEQFF TGTGCCAGCAGCCCCAGGGGGCGGGGGGGCCCAGAAAATGAGCAGTTCTTC
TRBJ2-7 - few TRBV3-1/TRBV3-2 CASSQVVIPGEQYF TGTGCCAGCAGCCAAGTAGTGATCCCGGGGGAGCAGTACTTC
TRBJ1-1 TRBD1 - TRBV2 CASSPWTGVIEAFF TGTGCCAGCAGCCCCTGGACAGGGGTTATTGAAGCTTTCTTT
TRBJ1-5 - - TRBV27 CASSSLGGIIGQPQHF TGTGCCAGCAGTTCTTTGGGGGGGATTATTGGGCAGCCCCAGCATTTT
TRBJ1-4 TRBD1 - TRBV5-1 CASSLAGQFNEKLFF TGCGCCAGCAGCTTGGCGGGACAGTTCAATGAAAAACTGTTTTTT
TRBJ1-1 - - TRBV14 CASSRRSTRGNTEAFF TGTGCCAGCAGCCGAAGGTCGACCCGAGGGAACACTGAAGCTTTCTTT
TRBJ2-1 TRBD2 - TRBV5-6 CASSLAKTSAYSYNEQFF TGTGCCAGCAGCTTGGCGAAGACTAGCGCATATTCCTACAATGAGCAGTTCTTC
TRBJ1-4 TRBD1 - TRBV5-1 CASSLALGGNEKLFF TGCGCCAGCAGCTTGGCCTTAGGGGGCAATGAAAAACTGTTTTTT
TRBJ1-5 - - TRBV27 CASSFGGGRQPQHF TGTGCCAGCAGTTTCGGGGGAGGACGTCAGCCCCAGCATTTT
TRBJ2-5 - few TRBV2 CASGGQYQETQYF TGTGCCAGCGGAGGCCAGTACCAAGAGACCCAGTACTTC
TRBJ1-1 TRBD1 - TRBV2 CASRRQGMNTEAFF TGTGCCAGCAGGAGACAGGGGATGAACACTGAAGCTTTCTTT
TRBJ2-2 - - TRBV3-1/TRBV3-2 CASSQEWGPGELFF TGTGCCAGCAGCCAAGAATGGGGGCCCGGGGAGCTGTTTTTT
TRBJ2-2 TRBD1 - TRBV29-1 CSVLAGESGGTGELFF TGCAGCGTATTGGCAGGGGAATCAGGGGGCACCGGGGAGCTGTTTTTT
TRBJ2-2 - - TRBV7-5 CARSSPRDRTNTGELFF TGTGCCAGAAGCTCTCCCCGGGACAGGACGAACACCGGGGAGCTGTTTTTT
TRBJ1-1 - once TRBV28 CASSFVGTLNTEAFF TGTGCCAGCAGTTTTGTGGGGACACTCAACACTGAAGCTTTCTTT
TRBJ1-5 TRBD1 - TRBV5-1 CASSLAGQINQPQHF TGCGCCAGCAGCTTGGCGGGACAGATCAATCAGCCCCAGCATTTT
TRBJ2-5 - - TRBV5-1 CASSFNSDSPWETQYF TGCGCCAGCAGCTTTAATTCGGACTCGCCGTGGGAGACCCAGTACTTC
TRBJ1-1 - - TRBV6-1 CASSEKYMNTEAFF TGTGCCAGCAGTGAAAAGTACATGAACACTGAAGCTTTCTTT
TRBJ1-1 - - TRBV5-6 CASINGGQGNTEAFF TGTGCCAGCATCAACGGGGGGCAAGGGAACACTGAAGCTTTCTTT
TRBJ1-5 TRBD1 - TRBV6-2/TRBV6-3 CASSLTGAGNQPQHF TGTGCCAGCAGTTTAACAGGGGCGGGAAATCAGCCCCAGCATTTT
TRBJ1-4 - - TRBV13 CASGGGANDEKLFF TGTGCCAGCGGCGGGGGAGCGAATGATGAAAAACTGTTTTTT
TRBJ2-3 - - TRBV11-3 CASSKRTDTQYF TGTGCCAGTTCCAAGAGGACAGATACGCAGTATTTT
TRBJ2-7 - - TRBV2 CASTQIGNEQYF TGTGCCAGCACCCAAATCGGGAACGAGCAGTACTTC
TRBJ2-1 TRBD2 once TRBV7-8 CASSSLTSGSYNEQFF TGTGCCAGCAGCTCACTAACTAGCGGGTCCTACAATGAGCAGTTCTTC